This TCR beta chain was profiled in a study of T-cell reconstitution after alpha-beta-depleted transplantation in children. Whole-study findings and limits: Alpha-beta T cells present about two months after transplant were reported to originate from several hundred expanded graft clones. Surviving recipient T cells and thymic progenitors accounted for the high day-60 TCRbeta diversity observed in some patients. After one year, T-cell counts and TCRbeta diversity mostly came from new T cells.

For TCRbeta, the library was prepared with unique molecular identifiers. TCRdb re-derived calls from the PCR reads in MiXCR, one entry per CDR3 protein. This sample carries about a million distinct CDR3 sequences, roughly 29% of them seen once, and the ten largest clones take more than 25%. This clonotype was counted only a few times. Its antigen remains unknown. Trimming took 2 bases from V and 0 from J, leaving 9 bases between them. Germline CDR1 and CDR2: SGHRS and YFSETQ. The CDR3 loop spans 15 amino acids. The sample was PBMCs, mostly from graft donor cells, taken 360 days after TCRalphabeta/CD19-depleted stem cell transplant. The sequence was obtained from a boy younger than two who had a stem cell transplant for SCID, so the T cells may come from the graft donor. This chain links TRBV5-1 with TRBJ1-3; D gene unclear. The CDR3 nucleotides are TGCGCCAGCAGCTTCGAGCCCTACTCTGGAAACACCATATATTTT. As protein: CASSFEPYSGNTIYF.